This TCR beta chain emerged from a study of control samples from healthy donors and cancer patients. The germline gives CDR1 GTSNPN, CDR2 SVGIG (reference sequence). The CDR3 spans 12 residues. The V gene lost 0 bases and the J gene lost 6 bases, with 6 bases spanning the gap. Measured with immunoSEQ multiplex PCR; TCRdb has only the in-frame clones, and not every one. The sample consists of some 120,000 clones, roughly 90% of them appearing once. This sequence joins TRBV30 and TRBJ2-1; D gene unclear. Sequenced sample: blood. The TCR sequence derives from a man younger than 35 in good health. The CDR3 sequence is CAWSVFSNEQFF. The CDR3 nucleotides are TGTGCCTGGAGTGTATTTTCCAATGAGCAGTTCTTC.